Presented here are 8 T cell receptor beta chains from one specimen sequenced in a study of cytomegalovirus exposure and HLA in healthy donors. 13 Jbeta primers and 60 Vbeta primers were used for the PCR. Profiled with immunoSEQ multiplex PCR; TCRdb holds only in-frame clones, not every one. The sample shows some 120,000 clones, about 80% of them seen only once. The source material was PBMCs. The receptor source for this set is a woman aged 50 to 60 in good health and CMV-seropositive.

This clone was detected only a few times. The chain combines TRBV2 with TRBJ2-1, with 13 bases lining up with TRBD2. Germline V CDR1 and CDR2: SNHLY, FYNNEI. V trimming: 4 bases; J trimming: 6 bases; junction bases outside the gene matches: 3. The CDR3 runs 15 residues. This CDR3 is CASSVGTSGANEQFF. In DNA, the CDR3 is TGTGCCAGCAGTGTCGGGACTAGCGGGGCCAATGAGCAGTTCTTC.

The genes are TRBV5-1 and TRBJ1-2; 8 nucleotides align to TRBD1. V shed 0 bases, J shed 8 bases, and the junction held 6 bases outside the gene matches. Germline V gene lookup returns CDR1 SGHRS and CDR2 YFSETQ. This CDR3 contains 14 residues. CDR3 nucleotide sequence: TGCGCCAGCAGCTTGGAACAGGGGGTGGTAGGCTACACCTTC. This gives the protein CASSLEQGVVGYTF. The variable domain in full, completed from reference TRBV5-1 and TRBJ1-2, reads KAGVTQTPRYLIKTRGQQVTLSCSPISGHRSVSWYQQTPGQGLQFLFEYFSETQRNKGNFPGRFSGRQFSNSRSEMNVSTLELGDSALYLCASSLEQGVVGYTFGSGTRLTVV.

This CDR3 reads CTSVWTSGIKLFF. The CDR3 DNA sequence: TGCACCAGCGTCTGGACTAGCGGGATAAAGCTGTTTTTT. V and J are TRBV1 and TRBJ2-2; whether TRBD2, the table's D call, matches the DNA was not checked. TRBV1 is classified as a pseudogene. The length of the CDR3 is 13 residues.

The chain joins TRBV30 to TRBJ2-1; TRBD1 aligns across 10 bases. With V trimmed by 0 bases and J by 8 bases, 4 bases remained unmatched. Germline assignment: CDR1 GTSNPN and CDR2 SVGIG (reference sequence). The CDR3 extends over 14 amino acids. The CDR3: CAWSVGGTGDEQFF. The CDR3 DNA reads as TGTGCCTGGAGTGTAGGAGGGACAGGGGATGAGCAGTTCTTC.

This sequence joins TRBV28 and TRBJ2-5; 12 positions agree with TRBD2. CDR3 size: 16 residues. V lost 0 bases, J lost 7 bases, and 6 bases stayed unmatched. CDR1 is MDHEN, CDR2 SYDVKM, per germline. The CDR3 loop reads CASSLWASGGEGTQYF. The CDR3 nucleotides read TGTGCCAGCAGTTTATGGGCTAGCGGGGGGGAAGGGACCCAGTACTTC.

The count of this clone is one. The chain carries TRBV10-2 and TRBJ2-5, with a weak D call TRBD2 (6 bases). From germline, CDR1 is WSHSY and CDR2 SAAADI. V was shortened by 4 bases and J by 5 bases, with 8 bases between the two germline ends. The CDR3 length is 12 residues. This CDR3 is CASSASVETQYF. CDR3 DNA sequence: TGCGCCAGCAGTGCTAGCGTGGAGACCCAGTACTTC.

The J gene is TRBJ1-2, the V gene TRBV29-1; possibly TRBD1 for D (5 bases). V was clipped by 3 bases and J by 8 bases, with 10 bases between them. The V gene's germline CDR1 is SQVTM and CDR2 ANQGSEA. This CDR3 is built from 11 residues. The CDR3 loop is CSVDTGHGYTF. CDR3 DNA sequence: TGCAGCGTTGATACAGGACACGGCTACACCTTC.

The V call is TRBV7-9, the J call TRBJ2-2; 12 bases line up with TRBD2. CDR1 and CDR2 (germline): SEHNR, FQNEAQ (reference sequence). Unmatched junction bases numbered 5, after V lost 5 bases and J lost 4 bases. There are 16 residues in the CDR3. The CDR3: CASSPSGRALTGELFF. The CDR3 coding sequence is TGTGCCAGCAGCCCTAGCGGGAGGGCCCTCACCGGGGAGCTGTTTTTT.